This T cell receptor beta chain was recovered during a study of cytomegalovirus exposure and HLA in healthy donors. Produced via immunoSEQ multiplex PCR; TCRdb's table is partial and in-frame only. The data hold fewer than 65,000 clones, with roughly nine tenths observed a single time. Trimming left V 4 bases short and J 7 bases short, with 19 bases between. The CDR3 is 14 residues long. Looked up from germline, CDR1 is GTSNPN and CDR2 is SVGIG (reference sequence). Turning to this clone: What it binds is not known.

Study conclusions and caveats: A few chains tied to CMV proved CMV antigen-specific in vitro. There were 164 TCR beta chains listed as cytomegalovirus-associated. Rarity marked most TCR sequences, yet some public TCRs occurred in many donors.

The clonotype was recovered from a woman younger than 30 in good health and CMV-seronegative. The specimen sequenced was PBMCs. The chain links TRBV30 to TRBJ1-2; a weak D match, TRBD1 (6 bases). In nucleotides, the CDR3 is TGTGCCTGGACAGGGGACGGCGGCTTCAGTGGCTACACCTTC. It codes for CAWTGDGGFSGYTF.